The next 30 T cell receptor beta chains were all read from a single sample in a study of PD-1 blockade in classical Hodgkin lymphoma. The table came from immunoSEQ multiplex PCR; TCRdb's copy has only in-frame clones and leaves some out. Of 75,000 to 100,000 clones in the sample, roughly 76% are singletons; the top ten hold roughly 15%. Patients all relapsed after autologous stem cell transplantation, and there was variation in brentuximab vedotin exposure. The sample in question was peripheral blood mononuclear cells (PBMCs), obtained before the second cycle of nivolumab. These receptors were obtained from a human donor with classical Hodgkin lymphoma.

The V and J genes are TRBV12-5 and TRBJ2-7; 7 positions match TRBD1. The germline CDR1 and CDR2 sequences are LGHNT and FRNRAP. Trimming cost V 6 bases and J 5 bases; bases outside gene matches: 13. This CDR3 spans 15 amino acids. CDR3 residues: CASGPARTGFNEQYF. The CDR3 region has the DNA TGTGCTAGTGGGCCCGCCCGGACAGGCTTTAACGAGCAGTACTTC.

V gene TRBV6-6 combines with J gene TRBJ1-2; D unresolved. V was clipped by 0 bases and J by 0 bases, with 5 bases between them. This CDR3 has 14 amino acids. The V gene's germline CDR1 is MNHNY and CDR2 SVGAGI (reference sequence). For the CDR3, the DNA is TGTGCCAGCAGTTACTCGACGGCTAACTATGGCTACACCTTC. Its protein product is CASSYSTANYGYTF.

This chain joins TRBV7-2 and TRBJ1-5; perhaps TRBD1 as D (6 bases). CDR3 size: 14 residues. Per the germline V gene, CDR1 is SGHTA and CDR2 is FQGNSA. Trimming took off 1 base at V and 6 bases at J, with 10 bases between the two ends. In DNA, the CDR3 is TGTGCCAGCAGCTTAGTCGGGGGCGGTCAGCCCCAGCATTTT. Protein product: CASSLVGGGQPQHF.

The V gene is TRBV5-1, the J gene TRBJ2-3; a weak D match, TRBD2 (5 bases). The germline V gene encodes CDR1 SGHRS and CDR2 YFSETQ. The CDR3 sequence is 15 residues long. Trimming cost V 3 bases and J 1 base, with 12 bases left between them. The CDR3 coding sequence is TGCGCCAGCAGCTGGAGCGGAGCCGGCACAGATACGCAGTATTTT. Encoded protein: CASSWSGAGTDTQYF.

The rearrangement links TRBV7-9 to TRBJ2-3; D is uncertain. With 7 bases removed from V and 2 bases from J, the gap between germline ends came to 19 bases. Germline V gene sequence: CDR1 SEHNR, CDR2 FQNEAQ (reference sequence). The CDR3 is 16 residues long. CDR3 bases: TGTGCCAGCACCCGCTCAGGAGAGATTCCCACAGATACGCAGTATTTT. This sequence encodes CASTRSGEIPTDTQYF.

This chain uses TRBV2 with TRBJ1-1; D not certain. Trimming left V 3 bases short and J 1 base short, with 9 bases between. The germline V gene encodes CDR1 SNHLY and CDR2 FYNNEI. This CDR3 is 14 amino acids long. The CDR3 sequence is CASSDSRWNTEAFF. In DNA form, the CDR3 reads TGTGCCAGCAGTGATAGCAGGTGGAACACTGAAGCTTTCTTT.

V is TRBV5-1 and J is TRBJ2-5; D is uncertain. V dropped 2 bases and J dropped 5 bases, with 13 bases sitting between them. The CDR3 length is 14 residues. Looked up from germline, CDR1 is SGHRS and CDR2 is YFSETQ. The CDR3 bases are TGCGCCAGCAGCTTACCAACCCCAGAGGAGACCCAGTACTTC. Amino acid sequence: CASSLPTPEETQYF.

A word on this clone: Distinct nucleotide sequences in the sample also encode this CDR3. The rearrangement joins TRBV28 to TRBJ1-2; no clear D. CDR3 length: 11 residues. Trimming left V 6 bases short and J 0 bases short, with 2 bases between. The germline V gene encodes CDR1 MDHEN and CDR2 SYDVKM. The CDR3 protein is CASSPNYGYTF. The CDR3, as DNA: TGTGCCAGCAGCCCTAACTATGGCTACACCTTC.

This clone came up a few times. The gene calls are TRBV19 and TRBJ1-2; maybe TRBD1 (5 bases). Germline CDR1 is LNHDA and CDR2 is SQIVND (reference sequence). Trimming left V 3 bases short and J 6 bases short, with 11 bases between. This CDR3 region has 13 residues. The CDR3 region is CASSIRGKNGYTF. The DNA for the CDR3 is TGTGCCAGTAGTATCCGGGGGAAGAATGGCTACACCTTC. Looking up the rest from reference TRBV19 and TRBJ1-2 gives the full variable domain: DGGITQSPKYLFRKEGQNVTLSCEQNLNHDAMYWYRQDPGQGLRLIYYSQIVNDFQKGDIAEGYSVSREKKESFPLTVTSAQKNPTAFYLCASSIRGKNGYTFGSGTRLTVV.

This clone appeared a few times. The CDR3 is CASSLALAGGRDEQYF. CDR3 nucleotide sequence: TGCGCCAGCAGCTTGGCTCTAGCGGGAGGCCGGGACGAGCAGTACTTC. The chain recombines TRBV5-1 with TRBJ2-7; 11 nucleotides line up with TRBD2. V was pared by 0 bases and J by 5 bases, with 7 bases of the junction left unmatched. The germline CDR1 and CDR2 sequences are SGHRS and YFSETQ. The CDR3 is made up of 16 amino acids.

The V gene is TRBV27, the J gene TRBJ2-7, with D possibly TRBD2 on 6 matching bases. This CDR3 comprises 14 residues. V was cut by 6 bases and J by 3 bases, with 15 bases left in between. CDR1 MNHEY and CDR2 SMNVEV come from the germline V gene (reference sequence). CDR3 protein: CASRIAARYYEQYF. In nucleotides, the CDR3 is TGTGCCAGCAGGATAGCGGCCCGGTACTACGAGCAGTACTTC.

This clone was seen a handful of times. The chain is built from TRBV28 and TRBJ2-7; 10 bases are a match to TRBD2. Looked up from germline, CDR1 is MDHEN and CDR2 is SYDVKM. V was pared by 8 bases and J by 7 bases, with 8 bases of the junction left unmatched. The CDR3 spans 13 residues. For the CDR3, the DNA is TGTGCCAGCCTGGGACTAGCGCTAGGGGAGCAGTACTTC. This encodes CASLGLALGEQYF.

Here the CDR3 reads CSVARSTGMNTEAFF. The CDR3 DNA follows: TGCAGCGTTGCCCGGTCGACAGGGATGAACACTGAAGCTTTCTTT. V is TRBV29-1 and J is TRBJ1-1; 7 nucleotides match TRBD1. J lost 0 bases, V lost 4 bases, and 8 bases had no gene match. This CDR3 has 15 amino acids. CDR1 SQVTM and CDR2 ANQGSEA come from the germline V gene.

The chain recombines TRBV2 with TRBJ2-1, with D perhaps matching TRBD2 (5 bases). The germline V gene encodes CDR1 SNHLY and CDR2 FYNNEI. The CDR3 spans 13 residues. With 8 bases removed from V and 9 bases from J, the gap between germline ends came to 17 bases. The chain's CDR3 is CASWAAREREQFF. The CDR3 DNA reads as TGTGCCAGCTGGGCCGCGAGGGAACGTGAGCAGTTCTTC.

This rearrangement joins TRBV28 to TRBJ1-2; D not certain. Germline V CDR1 and CDR2: MDHEN, SYDVKM. Trimming pared 6 bases from V and 7 bases from J, leaving 12 bases between. CDR3 size: 12 residues. This CDR3 is CASSSVVVGYTF. The CDR3 bases are TGTGCCAGCAGCTCAGTCGTTGTTGGCTACACCTTC.

The V and J genes are TRBV5-6 and TRBJ2-7; possibly TRBD1 or TRBD2 for D (5 bases each). V lost 4 bases and J 9 bases, leaving 29 bases between the germline ends. The CDR3 loop spans 17 amino acids. Germline values: CDR1 SGHDT, CDR2 YYEEEE. The CDR3 DNA reads as TGTGCCAGCAGCCTCCAGGGTCCCCAGGGTGGAGGTGCAGGGCAGTACTTC. Amino acids: CASSLQGPQGGGAGQYF.

This clone showed up just a few times. The chain couples TRBV7-2 to TRBJ1-5, with 9 bases fitting TRBD1. The germline V gene encodes CDR1 SGHTA and CDR2 FQGNSA. J lost 7 bases, V lost 5 bases, and 3 bases had no gene match. This CDR3 contains 13 residues. DNA of the CDR3: TGTGCCAGCAGCCAACAGGGGGCACAGCCCCAGCATTTT. It translates to CASSQQGAQPQHF.

The V and J genes are TRBV7-9 and TRBJ2-5; the match to TRBD1 covers 8 bases. The V segment lost 5 bases and the J segment 5 bases; nucleotides outside the gene matches: 13. The germline V gene has CDR1 SEHNR and CDR2 FQNEAQ (reference sequence). The CDR3 spans 16 residues. The CDR3: CASSAPRQGARETQYF. The DNA for the CDR3 is TGTGCCAGCAGCGCCCCGCGCCAGGGGGCTAGGGAGACCCAGTACTTC.

The CDR3, as DNA: TGTGCCAGCAGTCCCGTTGGACCCGGGGAGCTGTTTTTT. Translation gives CASSPVGPGELFF. V is TRBV28 and J is TRBJ2-2; no firm D call. Germline V gene sequence: CDR1 MDHEN, CDR2 SYDVKM. CDR3 length: 13 amino acids. V shed 5 bases and J shed 6 bases, with 10 bases lying between them.

In its sample, this clone was seen a few times. V gene TRBV9 combines with J gene TRBJ2-1; possible D gene TRBD1, 6 bases. V lost 3 bases and J 2 bases, leaving 12 bases between the germline ends. CDR1 is SGDLS and CDR2 is YYNGEE in the germline V gene. CDR3 length: 15 residues. CDR3 protein: CASSADQGTYNEQFF. CDR3 DNA sequence: TGTGCCAGCAGCGCAGACCAGGGGACCTACAATGAGCAGTTCTTC.

The chain has TRBV5-1 and TRBJ2-3, with 7 positions matching TRBD2. The CDR3 is 13 amino acids. V gave up 0 bases and J gave up 5 bases; unmatched junction bases: 0. Germline loops: CDR1 SGHRS, CDR2 YFSETQ. The DNA of the CDR3 is TGCGCCAGCAGCTTGGTAGCGGGAGATACGCAGTATTTT. Translating it yields CASSLVAGDTQYF.

In its sample, this clone was seen a few times. The V and J genes are TRBV10-3 and TRBJ1-2; 9 nucleotides line up with TRBD1. This CDR3 has 16 amino acids. The junction had 16 bases not matched to a gene; V was cut back by 10 bases and J by 4 bases. CDR1 is ENHRY and CDR2 is SYGVKD in the germline V gene. The CDR3 nucleotides are TGTGCCACCTACTATGGACAGGGGCGAGACTTCTATGGCTACACCTTC. This sequence encodes CATYYGQGRDFYGYTF.

The chain combines TRBV29-1 with TRBJ1-3; maybe TRBD1 (5 bases). Trimming stripped 5 bases from V and 1 base from J, with 18 bases between. Germline assignment: CDR1 SQVTM and CDR2 ANQGSEA. This CDR3 contains 16 residues. CDR3 amino acids: CSVQLRGKGSGNTIYF. CDR3 sequence (DNA): TGCAGCGTTCAGCTGCGGGGGAAGGGATCTGGAAACACCATATATTTT.

This chain links TRBV6-5 with TRBJ2-2; tentatively, D is TRBD1 or TRBD2 (7 bases each). In germline, CDR1 is MNHEY, CDR2 SVGAGI. V dropped 7 bases and J dropped 4 bases, with 16 bases sitting between them. The CDR3 has 15 amino acids. The CDR3 spells CASTPAGGATGELFF. CDR3 nucleotides: TGTGCCAGCACCCCTGCAGGGGGGGCCACCGGGGAGCTGTTTTTT.

This chain connects TRBV6-1 to TRBJ1-5; D perhaps matches TRBD1 (6 bases). Germline CDR1 and CDR2: MNHNS and SASEGT. The length of the CDR3 is 14 residues. The V gene lost 6 bases and the J gene lost 5 bases, with 14 bases spanning the gap. CDR3 bases: TGTGCCAGCAGGCCCACAGGGCCCCATCAGCCCCAGCATTTT. Its protein product is CASRPTGPHQPQHF.

The gene calls are TRBV15 and TRBJ2-1; D possibly corresponds to TRBD2 (5 bases). Trimming removed 8 bases from V and 6 bases from J, with 17 bases in between. CDR1 and CDR2 (germline): LNHNV, YYDKDF (reference sequence). This CDR3 is built from 14 residues. Here the CDR3 DNA reads TGTGCCACCGGGCGGGCCCGCGGCGGCAATGAGCAGTTCTTC. Its protein product is CATGRARGGNEQFF.

The V and J genes are TRBV5-1 and TRBJ2-3; D gene unclear. CDR1 SGHRS and CDR2 YFSETQ come from the germline V gene. The ends were cut back, 0 bases at V and 1 base at J, with 3 bases in the middle. This CDR3 is built from 13 residues. CDR3 amino acids: CASSLEGTDTQYF. CDR3 in DNA: TGCGCCAGCAGCTTGGAGGGCACAGATACGCAGTATTTT.

This chain uses TRBV15 with TRBJ2-7; 7 bases line up with TRBD2. The CDR3 is made up of 15 amino acids. CDR1 and CDR2 (germline): LNHNV, YYDKDF (reference sequence). V lost 0 bases to trimming and J lost 8 bases; unmatched junction nucleotides: 10. CDR3 nucleotide sequence: TGTGCCACCAGCAGAGATCCGCTAGCGGCTACGCAGCAGTACTTC. This encodes CATSRDPLAATQQYF.

The rearrangement uses TRBV7-2 and TRBJ2-5; TRBD2 aligns across 15 bases. This CDR3 is built from 17 residues. V shed 5 bases and J 2 bases; nucleotides not matched to a gene: 6. Per the germline V gene, CDR1 is SGHTA and CDR2 is FQGNSA. DNA for the CDR3: TGTGCCAGCAGCGTGGGACTAGCGGGAGGTTGGCAAGAGACCCAGTACTTC. It translates to CASSVGLAGGWQETQYF.

This chain links TRBV11-2 with TRBJ2-3, with TRBD2 identical over 9 bases. V lost 7 bases, J lost 0 bases, and 8 bases stayed unmatched. Germline CDR1 is SGHAT and CDR2 is FQNNGV. The CDR3 sequence is 16 residues long. CDR3 protein: CASTPREGRSTDTQYF. The CDR3, as DNA: TGTGCCAGCACGCCGCGGGAGGGCCGAAGCACAGATACGCAGTATTTT.